This T cell receptor beta chain was profiled in a study of metastatic and nonmetastatic thyroid tumors (TCRdb year 2020). Regarding the research as a whole: For patients with malignant and with benign thyroid disease, the researchers compared repertoires between peripheral blood samples and tumor or nodule tissue samples.

As concerns this clone: Its antigen is still unknown. No qualities accompany the bases; no much larger clone lies one base away.

The paper as a whole reports these results and caveats: TCR beta diversity was reported as significantly higher in malignant tumors than in benign nodules, in both blood and tumor samples.

According to the germline V gene, CDR1 reads MNHNS and CDR2 reads SASEGT. The CDR3 contains 13 residues, cysteine and phenylalanine counted. This entry keeps only the CDR3 DNA: 39 bases, framed from base 1. Relative to germline, V is 6 bases shorter and J is 1 base shorter, with 9 bases between their ends. Library generation was performed with PCR. Sequencing was carried out with an Illumina HiSeq 4000. High-throughput sequencing was used to profile the CDR3 region of the TCR beta-chain in every patient. The original pipeline was this. A classifier to discriminate distant-metastatic papillary thyroid cancer patients was built from CDR3 differences across clinicopathological groups. Repertoire diversity was assessed with the Shannon index, and tumor-blood repertoire similarity with the Morisita-Horn index. TCRdb reanalyzed the raw reads on its own, using fastp at Q25 for trimming and MiXCR for clone calling, and kept in-frame beta chains. TCRdb's processing, not the authors', yielded these V and J calls. Counted in this sample were tens of thousands of clones; about 25% of them appeared once. The top ten constitute roughly 9.1% of the sample.

None of the patients had been given any treatment before thyroid surgery. The study retrospectively analysed patient clinical samples collected from about 2012 to 2018 using T-cell receptor beta sequencing. Recombination joined TRBV6-1 with TRBJ1-1, with no D gene named confidently. What was sequenced was blood. The receptor's source is a female donor with papillary thyroid cancer or a benign thyroid nodule (not recorded which). Some clones in this sample may be carry-over from other donors' samples. The CDR3 amino acid sequence is: CASREIGNTEAFF. The DNA sequence reads TGTGCCAGCAGGGAGATTGGGAACACTGAAGCTTTCTTT.